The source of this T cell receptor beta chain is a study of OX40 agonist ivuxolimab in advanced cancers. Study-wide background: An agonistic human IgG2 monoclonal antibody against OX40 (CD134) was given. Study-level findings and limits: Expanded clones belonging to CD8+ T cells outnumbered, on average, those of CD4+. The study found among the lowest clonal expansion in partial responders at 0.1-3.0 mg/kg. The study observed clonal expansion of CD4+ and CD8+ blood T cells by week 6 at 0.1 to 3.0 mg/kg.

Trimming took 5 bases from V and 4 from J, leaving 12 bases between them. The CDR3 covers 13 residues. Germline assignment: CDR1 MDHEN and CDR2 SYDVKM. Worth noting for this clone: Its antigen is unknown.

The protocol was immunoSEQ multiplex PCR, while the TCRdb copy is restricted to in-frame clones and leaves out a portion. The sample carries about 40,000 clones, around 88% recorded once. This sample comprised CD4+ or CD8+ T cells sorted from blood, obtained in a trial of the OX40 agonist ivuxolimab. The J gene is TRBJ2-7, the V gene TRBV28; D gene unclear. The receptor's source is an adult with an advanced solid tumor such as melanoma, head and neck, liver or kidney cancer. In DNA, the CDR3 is TGTGCCAGCAGTATGAGAGTCGGATACGAGCAGTACTTC. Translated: CASSMRVGYEQYF.